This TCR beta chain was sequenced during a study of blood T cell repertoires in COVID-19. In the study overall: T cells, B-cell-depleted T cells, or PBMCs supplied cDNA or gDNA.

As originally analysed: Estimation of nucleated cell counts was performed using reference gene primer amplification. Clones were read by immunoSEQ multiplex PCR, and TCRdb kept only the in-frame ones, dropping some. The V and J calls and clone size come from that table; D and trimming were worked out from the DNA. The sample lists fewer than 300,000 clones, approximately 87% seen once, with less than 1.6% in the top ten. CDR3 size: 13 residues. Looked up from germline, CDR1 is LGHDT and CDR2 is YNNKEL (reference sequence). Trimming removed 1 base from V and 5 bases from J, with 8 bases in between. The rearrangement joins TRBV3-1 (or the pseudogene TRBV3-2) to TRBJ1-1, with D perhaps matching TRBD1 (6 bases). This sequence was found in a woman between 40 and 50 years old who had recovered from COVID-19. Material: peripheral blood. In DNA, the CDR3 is TGTGCCAGCAGCCAAGTAGGACAGACTGAAGCTTTCTTT. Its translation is CASSQVGQTEAFF.